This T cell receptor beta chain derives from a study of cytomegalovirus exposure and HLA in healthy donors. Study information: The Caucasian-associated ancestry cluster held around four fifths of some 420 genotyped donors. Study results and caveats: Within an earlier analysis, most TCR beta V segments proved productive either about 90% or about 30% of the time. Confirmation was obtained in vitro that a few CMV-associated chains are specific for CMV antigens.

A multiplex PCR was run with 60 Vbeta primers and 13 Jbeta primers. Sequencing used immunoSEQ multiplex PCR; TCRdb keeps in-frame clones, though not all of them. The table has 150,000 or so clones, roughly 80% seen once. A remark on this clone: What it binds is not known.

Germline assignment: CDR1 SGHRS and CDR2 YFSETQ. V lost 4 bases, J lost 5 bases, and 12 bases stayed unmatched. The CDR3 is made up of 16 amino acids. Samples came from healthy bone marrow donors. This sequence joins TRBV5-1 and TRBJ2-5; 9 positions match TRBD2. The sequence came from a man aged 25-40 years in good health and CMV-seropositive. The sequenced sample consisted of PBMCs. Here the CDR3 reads CASSLEGSGSWETQYF. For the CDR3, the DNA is TGCGCCAGCAGCCTCGAGGGTAGCGGGAGTTGGGAGACCCAGTACTTC.